This T cell receptor (beta chain) emerged from a study of blood T cells in healthy people across ages. General study points: Greater diversity and more naive CD4+ cells were seen in long-lived donors than in aged donors. With unsorted PBMCs, a conclusive comparison of naive versus antigen-experienced cells was not possible.

The CDR3 totals 18 residues. Trimming took 1 base from V and 2 from J; bases not matched to a gene: 9. CDR1 is LGHNA, CDR2 YNFKEQ, per germline. A sample-barcoded 5' primer and a J-beta primer mix were used in a second PCR of about 6 to 12 cycles. TCRdb reprocessed the 5' RACE reads via MiXCR and lists one record per CDR3 protein. The sample shows 790,000 or so distinct CDR3 sequences, approximately 53% of them seen only once. Donors ranged from about 6 to 90 years old and were healthy Caucasians in Russia. Researchers report isolating at least 6 million PBMCs per sample. About this clonotype: What it recognizes is unknown.

The source of this sequence is a man aged 35-49 years in good health. Sequenced material: blood. The chain employs TRBV4-2 and TRBJ2-5; 11 bases are a match to TRBD2. CDR3 residues: CASSQGRILAGVQETQYF. The DNA for the CDR3 is TGTGCCAGCAGCCAAGGACGAATACTAGCGGGGGTTCAAGAGACCCAGTACTTC.